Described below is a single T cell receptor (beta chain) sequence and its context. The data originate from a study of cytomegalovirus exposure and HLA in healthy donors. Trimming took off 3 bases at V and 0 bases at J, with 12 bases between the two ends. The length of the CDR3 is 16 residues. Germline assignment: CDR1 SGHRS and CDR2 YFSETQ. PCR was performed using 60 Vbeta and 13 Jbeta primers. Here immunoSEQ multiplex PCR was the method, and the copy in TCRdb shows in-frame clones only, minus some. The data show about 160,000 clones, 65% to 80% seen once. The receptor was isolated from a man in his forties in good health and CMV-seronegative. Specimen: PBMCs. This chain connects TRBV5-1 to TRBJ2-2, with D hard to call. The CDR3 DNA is TGCGCCAGCAGCTATTCCCAGAGCGCGAACACCGGGGAGCTGTTTTTT. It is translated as CASSYSQSANTGELFF.